The 4 T cell receptor beta chains given below trace back to one sample, sequenced in a study of blood T cell repertoires in COVID-19. The assay was immunoSEQ multiplex PCR, and TCRdb's table has in-frame clones only and misses some. Among approximately 400,000 clones listed, 83% were seen once. The sample comprised PBMCs or T cells enriched from blood (not recorded which). The receptors were sampled from a woman in her 50s who had recovered from COVID-19.

This clone has just a few counts. Other nucleotide sequences in the sample specify the same CDR3. The chain combines TRBV19 with TRBJ1-4; possible D gene TRBD1, 5 bases. Trimming took off 3 bases at V and 2 bases at J, with 10 bases between the two ends. CDR1 is LNHDA, CDR2 SQIVND, per germline (reference sequence). The CDR3 length is 15 residues. CDR3 sequence (DNA): TGTGCCAGTAGTATCGGCGGGACGACTAATGAAAAACTGTTTTTT. Protein product: CASSIGGTTNEKLFF.

The chain links TRBV30 to TRBJ2-7, with 8 nucleotides matching TRBD2. The V and J ends lost 1 base and 4 bases, in that order; junction bases with no gene match: 9. Germline V lookup: CDR1 GTSNPN, CDR2 SVGIG (reference sequence). This CDR3 comprises 15 residues. CDR3 loop: CAWSARGGSGYEQYF. The CDR3 DNA sequence: TGTGCCTGGAGTGCCCGCGGGGGGAGCGGGTACGAGCAGTACTTC.

The J gene is TRBJ2-1, the V gene TRBV7-9, with a weak D call TRBD2 (6 bases). V lost 8 bases and J 4 bases, leaving 18 bases between the germline ends. The CDR3 length is 15 residues. The germline gives CDR1 SEHNR, CDR2 FQNEAQ (reference sequence). CDR3 bases: TGTGCCAGCGGTGAACCGGGACTTAATTACAATGAGCAGTTCTTC. Encoded protein: CASGEPGLNYNEQFF.

J is TRBJ2-2 and V is TRBV5-6, with TRBD2 as a possible D gene (5 bases). The CDR3 spans 16 residues. Trimming removed 1 base at V and 0 bases at J, with 10 bases between. Germline values: CDR1 SGHDT, CDR2 YYEEEE. In DNA form, the CDR3 reads TGTGCCAGCAGCTTGCCGGGAAGGTCGAACACCGGGGAGCTGTTTTTT. Amino acid sequence: CASSLPGRSNTGELFF.